These 20 T cell receptor beta chains were all obtained from the same sample, sequenced in a study of cytomegalovirus exposure and HLA in healthy donors. PCR used 60 Vbeta primers and 13 Jbeta primers. Some clones are missing from TCRdb's copy, which holds only in-frame ones; the method was immunoSEQ multiplex PCR. The sample lists about 120,000 clones, about 62% occurring once. The sequenced sample consisted of PBMCs. The receptor source for this set is a woman aged 40-49 years in good health and CMV-seropositive.

The chain uses TRBV7-9 and TRBJ1-1, with D possibly TRBD1 on 5 matching bases. CDR1 and CDR2 from the germline V gene are SEHNR and FQNEAQ (reference sequence). This CDR3 contains 13 residues. Deletions cut 5 bases from V and 2 bases from J, with 9 bases between. CDR3 amino acids: CASSPRANTEAFF. DNA of the CDR3: TGTGCCAGCAGCCCCAGGGCAAACACTGAAGCTTTCTTT.

V and J are TRBV5-1 and TRBJ1-2; the match to TRBD1 covers 7 bases. The CDR3 is 14 amino acids. J gave up 7 bases and V 4 bases, and 10 bases lay outside the gene matches. The germline CDR1 and CDR2 sequences are SGHRS and YFSETQ. CDR3 sequence (DNA): TGCGCCAGCAGCCTCGGAGGGGGCGCGGGTGGCTACACCTTC. It encodes CASSLGGGAGGYTF.

This clone has only a few counts. The chain recombines TRBV27 with TRBJ2-3, with 10 nucleotides matching TRBD1. CDR3 length equals 16 residues. The V gene's germline CDR1 is MNHEY and CDR2 SMNVEV (reference sequence). The V and J ends lost 7 bases and 5 bases, in that order; junction bases with no gene match: 12. CDR3 nucleotide sequence: TGTGCCAGCACCCCCCCGGGACAGGGGCAACAAGATACGCAGTATTTT. This encodes CASTPPGQGQQDTQYF.

The chain carries TRBV28 and TRBJ1-1; TRBD1 might be the D (5 bases). CDR3 size: 13 residues. CDR1 is MDHEN and CDR2 is SYDVKM in the germline V gene. Trimming stripped 3 bases from V and 4 bases from J, with 9 bases between. CDR3 coding DNA: TGTGCCAGCAGTTTGAGGGGAGGCACTGAAGCTTTCTTT. Encoded protein: CASSLRGGTEAFF.

This clone showed up just once. This chain joins TRBV5-1 and TRBJ1-6, with D unclear. CDR3 size: 14 residues. Deletions cut 0 bases from V and 4 bases from J, with 5 bases between. Germline V CDR1 and CDR2: SGHRS, YFSETQ. CDR3 protein: CASSLGGYNSPLHF. The CDR3 nucleotides read TGCGCCAGCAGCTTGGGCGGGTATAATTCACCCCTCCACTTT.

The chain uses TRBV2 and TRBJ2-3, with TRBD2 identical over 7 bases. Unmatched junction bases numbered 10, after V lost 7 bases and J lost 3 bases. The germline CDR1 and CDR2 sequences are SNHLY and FYNNEI. The CDR3 contains 15 residues. The CDR3: CASTLASGRTDTQYF. CDR3 DNA sequence: TGTGCCAGCACCCTTGCTAGCGGAAGAACAGATACGCAGTATTTT.

The CDR3: CASSYVKGARYEQYF. In DNA form, the CDR3 reads TGTGCCAGCAGTTACGTCAAGGGAGCCAGATACGAGCAGTACTTC. V gene TRBV6-5 combines with J gene TRBJ2-7, with D possibly TRBD2 on 5 matching bases. V lost 2 bases and J lost 4, with 15 bases in between. This CDR3 has 15 residues. The germline V gene encodes CDR1 MNHEY and CDR2 SVGAGI.

The chain is built from TRBV5-1 and TRBJ2-2; 7 positions agree with TRBD1. Per the germline V gene, CDR1 is SGHRS and CDR2 is YFSETQ. Losses at the gene ends were 3 bases for V and 3 bases for J; bases not matched to a gene: 5. This CDR3 spans 15 amino acids. CDR3 sequence (DNA): TGCGCCAGCAGCTCCACAGGGGCGGACACCGGGGAGCTGTTTTTT. Protein: CASSSTGADTGELFF.

As regards this clone: One junction end does not reproduce the germline sequence, and a read error may be involved. This sample includes further DNA sequences coding for the same CDR3. The V call is TRBV4-1, the J call TRBJ1-5; 7 positions agree with TRBD1. There are 17 residues in the CDR3. CDR1 is MGHRA and CDR2 is YSYEKL in the germline V gene. CDR3 sequence reads: CASSQQGDSRSNQPQHF. CDR3 sequence (DNA): TGCGCCAGCAGCCAGCAGGGGGACAGTCGAAGCAACCAGCCCCAGCATTTT.

V and J are TRBV30 and TRBJ1-2, with D possibly TRBD1 on 5 matching bases. Trimming shortened V by 3 bases and J by 3 bases, and 11 bases separated the two germline ends. CDR3 length: 13 residues. From germline, CDR1 is GTSNPN and CDR2 SVGIG (reference sequence). CDR3: CAWSTQGDYGYTF. In nucleotides, the CDR3 is TGTGCCTGGAGCACTCAAGGGGACTATGGCTACACCTTC. The whole variable domain, remainder taken from reference TRBV30 and TRBJ1-2, is SQTIHQWPATLVQPVGSPLSLECTVEGTSNPNLYWYRQAAGRGLQLLFYSVGIGQISSEVPQNLSASRPQDRQFILSSKKLLLSDSGFYLCAWSTQGDYGYTFGSGTRLTVV.

This chain uses TRBV7-9 with TRBJ1-3; the match to TRBD1 covers 7 bases. The germline V gene encodes CDR1 SEHNR and CDR2 FQNEAQ (reference sequence). V shed 5 bases, J shed 0 bases, and the junction held 10 bases outside the gene matches. The CDR3 runs 17 residues. CDR3 bases: TGTGCCAGCAGCCCACGACAGGGTGTAATCTCTGGAAACACCATATATTTT. This encodes CASSPRQGVISGNTIYF.

The chain uses TRBV11-3 and TRBJ2-7; D may be TRBD1 (6 bases). The CDR3 extends over 15 amino acids. Trimming left V 5 bases short and J 4 bases short, with 18 bases between. Germline V lookup: CDR1 SGHNT, CDR2 YENEEA. The CDR3 loop is CASSPQGWGSYEQYF. In nucleotides, the CDR3 is TGTGCCAGCAGCCCACAGGGTTGGGGGAGTTACGAGCAGTACTTC. The full variable domain, its missing parts supplied by reference TRBV11-3 and TRBJ2-7, is EAGVVQSPRYKIIEKKQPVAFWCNPISGHNTLYWYLQNLGQGPELLIRYENEEAVDDSQLPKDRFSAERLKGVDSTLKIQPAELGDSAVYLCASSPQGWGSYEQYFGPGTRLTVT.

This clone was counted a few times. Given a much more abundant clone one base away, this may be a read error. The chain carries TRBV5-5 and TRBJ1-5, with no clear D. Germline values: CDR1 SGHKS, CDR2 YYEKEE (reference sequence). V lost 0 bases, J lost 4 bases, and 5 bases lay in between. The CDR3 consists of 13 residues. The CDR3 region is CASSLAGNQPQHF. The CDR3, as DNA: TGTGCCAGCAGCTTGGCGGGGAATCAGCCCCAGCATTTT. The full variable domain, with the rest looked up from reference TRBV5-5 and TRBJ1-5, is DAGVTQSPTHLIKTRGQQVTLRCSPISGHKSVSWYQQVLGQGPQFIFQYYEKEERGRGNFPDRFSARQFPNYSSELNVNALLLGDSALYLCASSLAGNQPQHFGDGTRLSIL.

J is TRBJ2-3 and V is TRBV9; tentatively, D is TRBD2 (6 bases). Germline V lookup: CDR1 SGDLS, CDR2 YYNGEE. V dropped 0 bases and J dropped 0 bases, with 14 bases sitting between them. This CDR3 is built from 17 residues. The CDR3 here is CASSVGPAGSSTDTQYF. CDR3 DNA sequence: TGTGCCAGCAGCGTAGGTCCAGCGGGTAGTAGCACAGATACGCAGTATTTT.

The sample holds a few counts of this clone. The V call is TRBV14, the J call TRBJ2-2; D may be TRBD2 (5 bases). Trimming took 4 bases from V and 6 from J, leaving 9 bases between them. Germline assignment: CDR1 SGHDN and CDR2 FVKESK. This CDR3 has 13 residues. The CDR3 region is CASSLRGSGELFF. The CDR3 bases are TGTGCCAGCAGCCTCCGAGGGTCCGGGGAGCTGTTTTTT.

This clone has more than one count but fewer than ten. This chain joins TRBV14 and TRBJ1-6; D might be TRBD1 (5 bases). The CDR3 has 16 amino acids. CDR1 is SGHDN, CDR2 FVKESK, per germline. Trimming removed 0 bases at V and 9 bases at J, with 15 bases between. DNA for the CDR3: TGTGCCAGCAGCCAAGATTGGACACGGTCAGGTTCACCCCTCCACTTT. It encodes CASSQDWTRSGSPLHF.

V gene TRBV11-3 combines with J gene TRBJ2-5, with 11 bases aligning to TRBD2. Germline V gives CDR1 SGHNT, CDR2 YENEEA. The CDR3 length is 17 residues. V lost 1 base, J lost 1 base, and 5 bases stayed unmatched. The DNA for the CDR3 is TGTGCCAGCAGCTTAGGGGGGACTAGCGGTACCCAAGAGACCCAGTACTTC. It is translated as CASSLGGTSGTQETQYF.

The chain uses TRBV11-2 and TRBJ2-7; D is unresolved. Deletions cut 6 bases from V and 0 bases from J, with 9 bases between. CDR3 length equals 13 residues. The germline V gene has CDR1 SGHAT and CDR2 FQNNGV. CDR3 bases: TGTGCCAGCAGACTAACCCCCTCCTACGAGCAGTACTTC. Amino acid sequence: CASRLTPSYEQYF.

The V and J genes are TRBV30 and TRBJ1-1; possible D gene TRBD1, 6 bases. Germline V CDR1 and CDR2: GTSNPN, SVGIG (reference sequence). Trimming shortened V by 2 bases and J by 0 bases, and 13 bases separated the two germline ends. The CDR3 runs 15 residues. The CDR3 DNA follows: TGTGCCTGGAGTCCCCGGGGGGGCTTGAACACTGAAGCTTTCTTT. Protein sequence: CAWSPRGGLNTEAFF.

The chain recombines TRBV19 with TRBJ2-7; tentatively, D is TRBD2 (7 bases). CDR3 size: 14 residues. With 4 bases removed from V and 5 bases from J, the gap between germline ends came to 15 bases. Germline V gene data show CDR1 as LNHDA and CDR2 as SQIVND (reference sequence). CDR3 amino acids: CASSKGGGANEQYF. CDR3 bases: TGTGCCAGTAGTAAGGGAGGGGGGGCCAACGAGCAGTACTTC.